The present T cell receptor (beta chain) was sequenced within a study of post-analysis software for immune sequencing data. Study-level results: F measure clustering grouped samples strongly by preparation batch. Among five TRBV segments more frequent in patients than controls were TRBV5-6, TRBV5-1 and TRBV20-1.

Of note for this clonotype: Its antigen is still unknown.

Unique molecular identifiers tagged the TCR beta cDNA libraries. MiXCR, applied by TCRdb to the PCR reads, yields one record per CDR3 protein. The table lists fewer than 850,000 distinct CDR3 sequences, just over 45% of them singletons, with 4.9% in the top ten. CDR1 and CDR2 (germline): MNHNS, SASEGT. The CDR3 runs to 14 residues. With 1 base removed from V and 5 bases from J, the gap between germline ends came to 10 bases. Sequencing was done on a sample of blood. This TCR was sampled from a girl between 10 and 17 years old with multiple sclerosis. V gene TRBV6-1 combines with J gene TRBJ2-3; D gene uncertain. The CDR3 loop is CASSEGQSGDTQYF. Written as DNA, the CDR3 is TGTGCCAGCAGTGAAGGGCAATCCGGAGATACGCAGTATTTT.